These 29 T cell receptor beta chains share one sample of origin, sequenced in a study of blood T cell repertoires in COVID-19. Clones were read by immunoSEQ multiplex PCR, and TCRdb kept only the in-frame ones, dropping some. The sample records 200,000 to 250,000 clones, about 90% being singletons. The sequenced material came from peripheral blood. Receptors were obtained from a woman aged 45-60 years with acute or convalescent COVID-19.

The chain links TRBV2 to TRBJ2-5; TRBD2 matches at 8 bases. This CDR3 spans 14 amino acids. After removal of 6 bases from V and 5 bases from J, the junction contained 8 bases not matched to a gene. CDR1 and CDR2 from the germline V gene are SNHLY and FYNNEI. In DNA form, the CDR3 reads TGTGCCAGCAGCTACCGGGGGGGGTTCGAGACCCAGTACTTC. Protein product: CASSYRGGFETQYF.

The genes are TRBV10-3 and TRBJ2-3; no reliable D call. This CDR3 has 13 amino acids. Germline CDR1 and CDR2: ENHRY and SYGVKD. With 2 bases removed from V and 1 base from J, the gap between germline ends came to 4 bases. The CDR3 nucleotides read TGTGCCATCAGTGAGCAGGGCACAGATACGCAGTATTTT. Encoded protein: CAISEQGTDTQYF.

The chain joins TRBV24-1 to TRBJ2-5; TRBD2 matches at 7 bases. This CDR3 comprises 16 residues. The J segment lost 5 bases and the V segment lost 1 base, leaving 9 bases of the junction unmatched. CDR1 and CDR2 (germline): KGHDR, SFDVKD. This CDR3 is CATSDFPSGAYETQYF. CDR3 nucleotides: TGTGCCACCAGTGATTTTCCCAGCGGGGCGTACGAGACCCAGTACTTC.

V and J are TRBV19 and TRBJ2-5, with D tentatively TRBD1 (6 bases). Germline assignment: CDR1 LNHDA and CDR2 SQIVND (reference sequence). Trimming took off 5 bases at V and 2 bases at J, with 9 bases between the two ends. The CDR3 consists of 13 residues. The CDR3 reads CASSGQKQETQYF. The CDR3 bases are TGTGCCAGTAGTGGACAGAAACAAGAGACCCAGTACTTC.

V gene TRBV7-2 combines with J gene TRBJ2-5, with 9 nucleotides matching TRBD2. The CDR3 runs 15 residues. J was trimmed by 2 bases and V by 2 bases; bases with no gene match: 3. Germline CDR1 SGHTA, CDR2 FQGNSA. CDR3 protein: CASSLSSGAQETQYF. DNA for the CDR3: TGTGCCAGCAGCTTATCTAGCGGGGCACAAGAGACCCAGTACTTC.

The CDR3 DNA sequence: TGTGCCAGCAGCACCCGGACAGGGACGAATGAAAAACTGTTTTTT. Its protein is CASSTRTGTNEKLFF. The V and J genes are TRBV3-1 (or the pseudogene TRBV3-2) and TRBJ1-4; 8 bases fit TRBD1. This CDR3 region has 15 residues. Looked up from germline, CDR1 is LGHDT and CDR2 is YNNKEL (reference sequence). The J segment lost 5 bases and the V segment lost 5 bases, leaving 7 bases of the junction unmatched.

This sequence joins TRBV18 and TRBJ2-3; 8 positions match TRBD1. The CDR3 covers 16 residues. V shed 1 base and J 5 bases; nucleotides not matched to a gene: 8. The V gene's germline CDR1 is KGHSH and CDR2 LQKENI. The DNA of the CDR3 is TGTGCCAGCTCACCACTCGGGACAGGAGCCTTAGATACGCAGTATTTT. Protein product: CASSPLGTGALDTQYF.

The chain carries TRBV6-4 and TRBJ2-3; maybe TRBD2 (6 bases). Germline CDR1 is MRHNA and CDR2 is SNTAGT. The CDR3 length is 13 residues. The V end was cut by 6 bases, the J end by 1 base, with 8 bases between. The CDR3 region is CASRPSGTDTQYF. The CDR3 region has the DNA TGTGCCAGCAGACCTAGCGGCACAGATACGCAGTATTTT.

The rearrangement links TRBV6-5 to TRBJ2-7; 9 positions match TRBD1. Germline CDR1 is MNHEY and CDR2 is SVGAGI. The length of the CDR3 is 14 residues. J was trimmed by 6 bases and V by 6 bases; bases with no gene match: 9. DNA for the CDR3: TGTGCCAGCAGCGTACGGGACAGGGACGGCGAGCAGTACTTC. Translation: CASSVRDRDGEQYF.

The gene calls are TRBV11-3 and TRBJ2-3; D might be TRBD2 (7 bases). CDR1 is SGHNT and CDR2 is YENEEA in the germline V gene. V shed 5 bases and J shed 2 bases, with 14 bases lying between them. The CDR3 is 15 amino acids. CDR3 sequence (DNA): TGTGCCAGCAGCCCCCTGGGGGGGGCCACAGATACGCAGTATTTT. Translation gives CASSPLGGATDTQYF.

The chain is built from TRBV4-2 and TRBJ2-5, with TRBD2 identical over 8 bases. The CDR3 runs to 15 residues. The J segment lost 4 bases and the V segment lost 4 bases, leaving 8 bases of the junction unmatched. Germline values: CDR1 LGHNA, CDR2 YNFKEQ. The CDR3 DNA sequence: TGTGCCAGCAGCCCCGGGGGGGCATTAGGAGAGACCCAGTACTTC. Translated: CASSPGGALGETQYF.

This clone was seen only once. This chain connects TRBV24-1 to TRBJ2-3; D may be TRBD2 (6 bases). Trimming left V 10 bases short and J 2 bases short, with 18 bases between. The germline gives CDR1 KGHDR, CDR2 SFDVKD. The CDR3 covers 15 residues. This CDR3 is CATRFSGDPTDTQYF. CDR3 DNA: TGTGCCACTAGATTTAGCGGAGACCCCACAGATACGCAGTATTTT.

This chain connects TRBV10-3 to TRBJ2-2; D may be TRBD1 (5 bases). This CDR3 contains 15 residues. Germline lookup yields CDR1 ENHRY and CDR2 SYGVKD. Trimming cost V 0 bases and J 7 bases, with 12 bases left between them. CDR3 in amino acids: CAISESQGPGGELFF. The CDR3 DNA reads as TGTGCCATCAGTGAGTCCCAGGGCCCCGGCGGGGAGCTGTTTTTT.

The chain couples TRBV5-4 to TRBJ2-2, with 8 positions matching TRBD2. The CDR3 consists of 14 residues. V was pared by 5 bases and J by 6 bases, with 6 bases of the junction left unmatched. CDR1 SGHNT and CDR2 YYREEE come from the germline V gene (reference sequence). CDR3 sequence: CASSSGLESGELFF. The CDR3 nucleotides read TGTGCCAGCAGTTCGGGACTAGAATCCGGGGAGCTGTTTTTT.

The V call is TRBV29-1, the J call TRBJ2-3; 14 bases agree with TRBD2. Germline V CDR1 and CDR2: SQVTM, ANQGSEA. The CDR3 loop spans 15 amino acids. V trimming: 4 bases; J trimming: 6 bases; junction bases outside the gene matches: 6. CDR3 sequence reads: CSVGLGLAGADTQYF. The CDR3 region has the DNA TGCAGCGTTGGATTGGGACTAGCGGGAGCCGATACGCAGTATTTT.

The CDR3 bases are TGTGCCAGCAGCTTAGGGACAGTCTACGAGCAGTACTTC. Encoded protein: CASSLGTVYEQYF. The rearrangement joins TRBV7-2 to TRBJ2-7, with D possibly TRBD1 on 6 matching bases. V was cut by 1 base and J by 3 bases, with 7 bases left in between. CDR3 length equals 13 residues. Germline assignment: CDR1 SGHTA and CDR2 FQGNSA.

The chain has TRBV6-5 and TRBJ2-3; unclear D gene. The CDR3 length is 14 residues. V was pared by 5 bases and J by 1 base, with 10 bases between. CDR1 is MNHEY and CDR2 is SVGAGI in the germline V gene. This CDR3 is CASSMKQGTDTQYF. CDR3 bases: TGTGCCAGCAGTATGAAGCAGGGCACAGATACGCAGTATTTT.

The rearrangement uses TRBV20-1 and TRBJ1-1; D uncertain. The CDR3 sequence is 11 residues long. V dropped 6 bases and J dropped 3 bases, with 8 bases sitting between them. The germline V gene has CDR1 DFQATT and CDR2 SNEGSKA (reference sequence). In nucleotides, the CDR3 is TGCAGTGCCCCTACTGACACTGAAGCTTTCTTT. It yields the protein CSAPTDTEAFF.

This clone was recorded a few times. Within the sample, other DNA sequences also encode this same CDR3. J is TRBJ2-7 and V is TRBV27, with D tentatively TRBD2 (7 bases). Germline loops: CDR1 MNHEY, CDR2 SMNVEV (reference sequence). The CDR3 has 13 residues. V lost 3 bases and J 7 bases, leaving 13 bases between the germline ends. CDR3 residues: CASSFGGAREQYF. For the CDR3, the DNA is TGTGCCAGCAGTTTTGGGGGGGCGAGGGAGCAGTACTTC.

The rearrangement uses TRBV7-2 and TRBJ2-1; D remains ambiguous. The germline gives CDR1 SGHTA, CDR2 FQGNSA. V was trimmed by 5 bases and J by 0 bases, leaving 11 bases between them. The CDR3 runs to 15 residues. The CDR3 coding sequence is TGTGCCAGCAGCCTACAGTTTAGCTCCTACAATGAGCAGTTCTTC. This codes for CASSLQFSSYNEQFF.

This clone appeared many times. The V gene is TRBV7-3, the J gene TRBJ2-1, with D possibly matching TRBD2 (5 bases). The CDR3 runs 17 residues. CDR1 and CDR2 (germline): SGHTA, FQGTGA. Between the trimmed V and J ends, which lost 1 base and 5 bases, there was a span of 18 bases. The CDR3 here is CASSLNGELAEDNEQFF. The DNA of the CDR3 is TGTGCCAGCAGCTTAAATGGCGAGCTAGCAGAAGACAATGAGCAGTTCTTC.

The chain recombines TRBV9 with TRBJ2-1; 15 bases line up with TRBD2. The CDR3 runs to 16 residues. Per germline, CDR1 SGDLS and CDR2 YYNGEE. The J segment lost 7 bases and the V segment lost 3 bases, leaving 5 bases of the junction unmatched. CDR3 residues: CASSGGLAGGHNEQFF. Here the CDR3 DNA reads TGTGCCAGCAGCGGAGGACTAGCGGGGGGGCATAATGAGCAGTTCTTC.

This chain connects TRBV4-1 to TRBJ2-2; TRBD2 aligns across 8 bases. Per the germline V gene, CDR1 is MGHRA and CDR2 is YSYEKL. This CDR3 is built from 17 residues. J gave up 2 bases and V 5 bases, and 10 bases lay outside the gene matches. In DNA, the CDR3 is TGCGCCAGCAGCAGATCCAGCGGGGGCCGAAACACCGGGGAGCTGTTTTTT. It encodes CASSRSSGGRNTGELFF.

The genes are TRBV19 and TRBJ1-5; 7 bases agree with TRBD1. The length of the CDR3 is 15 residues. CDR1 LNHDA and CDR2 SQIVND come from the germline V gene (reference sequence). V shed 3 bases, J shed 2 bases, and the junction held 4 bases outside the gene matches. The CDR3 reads CASSIRDRRNQPQHF. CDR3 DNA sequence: TGTGCCAGTAGTATCCGGGACAGACGCAATCAGCCCCAGCATTTT.

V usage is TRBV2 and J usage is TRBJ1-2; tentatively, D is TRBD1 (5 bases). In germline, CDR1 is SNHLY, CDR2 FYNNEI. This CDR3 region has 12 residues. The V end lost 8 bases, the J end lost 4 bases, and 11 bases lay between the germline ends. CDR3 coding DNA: TGTGCCAGCCCCGGACAAGGCTATGGCTACACCTTC. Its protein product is CASPGQGYGYTF.

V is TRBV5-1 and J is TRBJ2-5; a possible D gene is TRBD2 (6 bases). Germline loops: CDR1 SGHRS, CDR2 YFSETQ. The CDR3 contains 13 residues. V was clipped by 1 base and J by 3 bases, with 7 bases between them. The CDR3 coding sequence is TGCGCCAGCAGCTTGTGGGGGGAAGAGACCCAGTACTTC. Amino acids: CASSLWGEETQYF.

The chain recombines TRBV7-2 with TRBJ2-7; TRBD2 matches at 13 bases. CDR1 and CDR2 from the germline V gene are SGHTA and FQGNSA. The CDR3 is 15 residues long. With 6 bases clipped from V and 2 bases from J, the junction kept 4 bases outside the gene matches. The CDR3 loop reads CASSQTSGGPYEQYF. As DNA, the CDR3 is TGTGCCAGCAGTCAGACTAGCGGGGGGCCCTACGAGCAGTACTTC.

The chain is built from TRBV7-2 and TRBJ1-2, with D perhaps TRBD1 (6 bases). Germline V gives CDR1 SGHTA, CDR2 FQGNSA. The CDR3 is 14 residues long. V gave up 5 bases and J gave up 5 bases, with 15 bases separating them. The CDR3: CASSPGGGRYGYTF. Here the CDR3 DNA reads TGTGCCAGCAGCCCCGGCGGGGGGCGTTATGGCTACACCTTC.

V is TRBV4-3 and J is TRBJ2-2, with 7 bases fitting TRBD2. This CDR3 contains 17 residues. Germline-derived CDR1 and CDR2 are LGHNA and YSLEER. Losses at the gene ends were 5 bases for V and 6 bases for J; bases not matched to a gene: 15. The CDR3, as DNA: TGCGCCAGCAGCTCTAGCCTTGGCGGGAGCTTGTCCGGGGAGCTGTTTTTT. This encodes CASSSSLGGSLSGELFF.